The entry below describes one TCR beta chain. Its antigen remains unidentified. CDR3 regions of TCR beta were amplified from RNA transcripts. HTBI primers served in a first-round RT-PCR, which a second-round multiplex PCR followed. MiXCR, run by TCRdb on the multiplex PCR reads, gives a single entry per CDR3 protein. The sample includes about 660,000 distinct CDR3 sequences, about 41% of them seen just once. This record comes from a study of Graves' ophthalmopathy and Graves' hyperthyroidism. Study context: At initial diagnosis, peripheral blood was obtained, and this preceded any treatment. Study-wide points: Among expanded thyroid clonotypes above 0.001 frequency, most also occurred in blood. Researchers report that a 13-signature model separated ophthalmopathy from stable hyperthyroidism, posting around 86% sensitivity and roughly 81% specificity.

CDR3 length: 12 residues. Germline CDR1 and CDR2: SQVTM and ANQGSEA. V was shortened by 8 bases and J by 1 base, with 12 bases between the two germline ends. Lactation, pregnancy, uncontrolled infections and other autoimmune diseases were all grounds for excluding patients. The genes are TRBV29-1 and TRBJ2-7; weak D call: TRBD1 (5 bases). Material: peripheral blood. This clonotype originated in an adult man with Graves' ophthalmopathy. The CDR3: CSSPRVSYEQYF. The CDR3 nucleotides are TGCAGCTCCCCCAGGGTGTCCTACGAGCAGTACTTC.